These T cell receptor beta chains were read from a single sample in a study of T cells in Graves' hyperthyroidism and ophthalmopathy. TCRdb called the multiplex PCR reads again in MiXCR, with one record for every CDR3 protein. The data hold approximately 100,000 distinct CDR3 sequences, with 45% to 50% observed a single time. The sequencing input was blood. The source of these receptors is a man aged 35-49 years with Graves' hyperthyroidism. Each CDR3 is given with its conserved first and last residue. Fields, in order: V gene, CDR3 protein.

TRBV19 CASSMDRGVGKTEAFF
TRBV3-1 CASRQRDIDNSPLHF
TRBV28 CASRRSGAEGDRYTF
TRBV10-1 CICSARVYGSSTDTQYF
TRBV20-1 CSARQGNTEAF
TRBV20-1 CSASRGQPAPQHF
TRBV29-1 CSASIAGTDTQYF
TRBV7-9 CASSWRGRSNNEQYF
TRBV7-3 CASRDLGQGNNEQFF
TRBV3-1 CASSGGGNQPQHF
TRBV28 CASRPTGPTGELFF
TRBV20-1 CSARDKGGWGANVLTF
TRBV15 CATSRDGQGRTDTQYF
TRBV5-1 CASSFGQGGGDTQYF
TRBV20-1 CSARNRGNEKLFF
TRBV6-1 CASSEGFAGNEQFF
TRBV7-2 CASSGTSGGLNQETQYF
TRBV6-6 CASSPLTSGGYTGELFF
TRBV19 CASTKGQGVGEQYF
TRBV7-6 CASSSRQGPINEQFF
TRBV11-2 CASSLGLGQPQHF
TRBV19 CASTHPTGGEQYF
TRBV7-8 CASSTDRGANVLTF
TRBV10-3 CASSSLERGARAVQLF
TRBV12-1 CASSFCSTVNTQYF
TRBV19 CARTGTGGEQYF
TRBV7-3 CASSLLALSSPNEQSF
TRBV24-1 CATSLSGPTSYNEQFF
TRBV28 CASSLLSGPPQEKLFF
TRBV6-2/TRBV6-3 CASSDGAGPGNNEQFF
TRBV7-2 CASGRLVTYNEQFF
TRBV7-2 CASSLTGGNQPQHF
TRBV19 CATSGQHPSSYGYTF
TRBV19 CASTLDGGSYEQYF
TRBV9 CASSEPGVSTDTQYF
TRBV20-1 CSARGTGSGSPLHF
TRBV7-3 CASSLGASSYNEQFF
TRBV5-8 CASSGSGSDSSYEQYF
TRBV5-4 CASNPAGLAGEVETQYF
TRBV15 CATGGNQPQHF
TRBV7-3 CASSLLGGEKDTQYF
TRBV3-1 CASSPTGGGYTF
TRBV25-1 CARDHGRDEKLFF
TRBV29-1 CSVVTGTGDTTEAFF
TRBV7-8 CASSIRDRGERNTGEAFF
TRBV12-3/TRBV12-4 CASRPRHNEQFF
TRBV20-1 CSARSAGRSSNQPQHF
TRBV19 CASSMGQGTDMQYF
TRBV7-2 CASSLRAAGKKQYF
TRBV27 CASSDRLESPDTQYF
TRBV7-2 CASSRLRLAGGFYTGELFF
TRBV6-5 CASSYNGEETQYF
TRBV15 CATSRDRDLYNETQYF
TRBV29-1 CSVVSGGFGDTQYF
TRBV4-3 CASSQDRGLGGSTDTQYF
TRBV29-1 CSVEALRNPVNEQFF
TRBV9 CASSPPVGSGGSTDTQYF
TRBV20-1 CSASLWGTEAFF
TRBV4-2 CASSRSGTGTLDEQYF
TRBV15 CATSRGQRAEELFF